Described below is a single TCR beta chain sequence and its context. This sample was included in a study of cytomegalovirus exposure and HLA in healthy donors. The wider study: Earlier findings included about 120 million unique TCR beta sequences obtained from 180 million or so T cells.

Donors counted as nominally healthy when sampled, yet unrecorded immune exposures were likely. CDR3 length: 14 amino acids. V was clipped by 2 bases and J by 4 bases, with 11 bases between them. Germline loops: CDR1 KGHSH, CDR2 LQKENI. This PCR relied on a set of 60 Vbeta primers and 13 Jbeta primers. Profiling relied on immunoSEQ multiplex PCR, and the TCRdb table lists in-frame clones only, not all of them. The repertoire holds 150,000 or so clones, with 73% as singletons. The chain is built from TRBV18 and TRBJ2-5; no definite D call. The sample consisted of PBMCs. This receptor was obtained from a woman younger than 35 in good health and CMV-seronegative. In nucleotides, the CDR3 is TGTGCCAGCTCACCAGGTTCAGGTCGAGAGACCCAGTACTTC. Its translation is CASSPGSGRETQYF.